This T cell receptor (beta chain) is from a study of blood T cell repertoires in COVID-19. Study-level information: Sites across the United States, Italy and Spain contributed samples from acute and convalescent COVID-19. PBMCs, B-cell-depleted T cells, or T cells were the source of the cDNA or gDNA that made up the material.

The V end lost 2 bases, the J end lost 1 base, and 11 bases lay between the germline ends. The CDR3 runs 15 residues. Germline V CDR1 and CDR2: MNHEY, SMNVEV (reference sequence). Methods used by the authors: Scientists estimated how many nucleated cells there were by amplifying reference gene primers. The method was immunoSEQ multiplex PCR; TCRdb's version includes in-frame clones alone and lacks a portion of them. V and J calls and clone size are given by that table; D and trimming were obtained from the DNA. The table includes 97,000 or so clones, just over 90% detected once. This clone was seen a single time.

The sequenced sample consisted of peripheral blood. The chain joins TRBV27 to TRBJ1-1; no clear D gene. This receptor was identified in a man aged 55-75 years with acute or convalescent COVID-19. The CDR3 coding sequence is TGTGCCAGCAGTTTAGAGAGAGCAGGGAACACTGAAGCTTTCTTT. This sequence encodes CASSLERAGNTEAFF.